This T cell receptor beta chain was sequenced for a study of T cell responses to AZD1222 COVID-19 vaccine. Assay: immunoSEQ multiplex PCR; the TCRdb copy retains only in-frame clones and omits some. This repertoire shows about 42,000 clones, roughly 83% found once; its top ten account for about a sixth. This clone was seen a single time. Germline CDR1 is SGHDN and CDR2 is FVKESK. The CDR3 sequence is 14 residues long. Trimming took off 0 bases at V and 4 bases at J, with 9 bases between the two ends. This chain links TRBV14 with TRBJ1-1; no clear D gene. The sequence was obtained from an adult who received the AZD1222 COVID-19 vaccine. Here the sequenced sample was peripheral blood, taken 28 days after the second AZD1222 dose. The CDR3 DNA follows: TGTGCCAGCAGCCAAGATCTCGTGGGCACTGAAGCTTTCTTT. This codes for CASSQDLVGTEAFF.